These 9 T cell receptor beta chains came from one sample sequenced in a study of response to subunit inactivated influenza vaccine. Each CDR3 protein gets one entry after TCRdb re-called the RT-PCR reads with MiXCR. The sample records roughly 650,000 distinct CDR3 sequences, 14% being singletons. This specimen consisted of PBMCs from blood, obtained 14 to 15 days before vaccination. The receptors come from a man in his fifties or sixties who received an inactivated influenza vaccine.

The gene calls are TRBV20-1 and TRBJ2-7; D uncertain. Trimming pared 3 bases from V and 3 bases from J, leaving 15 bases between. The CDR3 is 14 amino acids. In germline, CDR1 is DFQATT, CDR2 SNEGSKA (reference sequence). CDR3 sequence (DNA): TGCAGTGCTAGTGGGCAGGTTCTTTTCTACGAGCAGTACTTC. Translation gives CSASGQVLFYEQYF.

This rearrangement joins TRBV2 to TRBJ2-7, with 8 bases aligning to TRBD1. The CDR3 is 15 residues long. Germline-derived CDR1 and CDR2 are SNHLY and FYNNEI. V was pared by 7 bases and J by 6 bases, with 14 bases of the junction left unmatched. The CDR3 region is CASKDRTGIFIEQYF. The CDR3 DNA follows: TGTGCCAGCAAGGATCGGACAGGGATTTTCATCGAGCAGTACTTC.

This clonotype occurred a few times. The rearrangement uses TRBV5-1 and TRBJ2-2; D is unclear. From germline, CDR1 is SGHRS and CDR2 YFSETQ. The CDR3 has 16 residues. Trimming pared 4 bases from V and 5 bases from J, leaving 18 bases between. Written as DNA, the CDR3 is TGCGCCAGCAGCCCCGGGCTGGGGTCTATAACCGGGGAGCTGTTTTTT. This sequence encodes CASSPGLGSITGELFF.

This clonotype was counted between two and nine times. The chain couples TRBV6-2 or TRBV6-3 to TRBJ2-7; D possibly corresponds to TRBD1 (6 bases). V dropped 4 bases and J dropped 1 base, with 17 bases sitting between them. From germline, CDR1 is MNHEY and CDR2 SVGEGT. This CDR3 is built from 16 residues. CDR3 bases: TGTGCCAGCAGTTTGTATGTGGACAGAACGTCCTACGAGCAGTACTTC. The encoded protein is CASSLYVDRTSYEQYF.

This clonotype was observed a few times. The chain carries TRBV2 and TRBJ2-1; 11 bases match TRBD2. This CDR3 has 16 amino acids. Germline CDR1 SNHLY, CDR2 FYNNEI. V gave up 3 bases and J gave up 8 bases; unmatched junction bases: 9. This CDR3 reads CASSDWVAGGPYEQFF. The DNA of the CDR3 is TGTGCCAGCAGTGATTGGGTAGCGGGAGGGCCGTATGAGCAGTTCTTC.

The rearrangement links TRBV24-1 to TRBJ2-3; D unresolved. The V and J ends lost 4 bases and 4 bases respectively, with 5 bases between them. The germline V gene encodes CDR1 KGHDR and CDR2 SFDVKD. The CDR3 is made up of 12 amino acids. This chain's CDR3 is CATSESSDTQYF. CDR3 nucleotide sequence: TGTGCCACCAGTGAGAGTTCAGATACGCAGTATTTT.

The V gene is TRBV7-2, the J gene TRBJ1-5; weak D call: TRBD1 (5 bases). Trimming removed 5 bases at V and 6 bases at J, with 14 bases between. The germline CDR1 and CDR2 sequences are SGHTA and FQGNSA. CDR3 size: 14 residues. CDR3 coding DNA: TGTGCCAGCAGCCCTAAGGTGGGGGGTCAGCCCCAGCATTTT. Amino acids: CASSPKVGGQPQHF.

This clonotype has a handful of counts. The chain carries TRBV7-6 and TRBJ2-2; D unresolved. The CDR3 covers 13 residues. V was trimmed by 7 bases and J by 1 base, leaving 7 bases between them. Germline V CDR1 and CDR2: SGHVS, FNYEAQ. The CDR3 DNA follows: TGTGCCAGCACCTCCAGGAACACCGGGGAGCTGTTTTTT. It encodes CASTSRNTGELFF.

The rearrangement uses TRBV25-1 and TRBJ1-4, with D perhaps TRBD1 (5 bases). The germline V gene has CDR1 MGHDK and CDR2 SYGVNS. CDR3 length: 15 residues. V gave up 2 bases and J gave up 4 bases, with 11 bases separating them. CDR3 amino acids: CASSEPAGRNEKLFF. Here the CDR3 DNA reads TGTGCCAGCAGTGAACCCGCGGGACGTAATGAAAAACTGTTTTTT. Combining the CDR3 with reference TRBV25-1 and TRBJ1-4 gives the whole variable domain EADIYQTPRYLVIGTGKKITLECSQTMGHDKMYWYQQDPGMELHLIHYSYGVNSTEKGDLSSESTVSRIRTEHFPLTLESARPSHTSQYLCASSEPAGRNEKLFFGSGTQLSVL.